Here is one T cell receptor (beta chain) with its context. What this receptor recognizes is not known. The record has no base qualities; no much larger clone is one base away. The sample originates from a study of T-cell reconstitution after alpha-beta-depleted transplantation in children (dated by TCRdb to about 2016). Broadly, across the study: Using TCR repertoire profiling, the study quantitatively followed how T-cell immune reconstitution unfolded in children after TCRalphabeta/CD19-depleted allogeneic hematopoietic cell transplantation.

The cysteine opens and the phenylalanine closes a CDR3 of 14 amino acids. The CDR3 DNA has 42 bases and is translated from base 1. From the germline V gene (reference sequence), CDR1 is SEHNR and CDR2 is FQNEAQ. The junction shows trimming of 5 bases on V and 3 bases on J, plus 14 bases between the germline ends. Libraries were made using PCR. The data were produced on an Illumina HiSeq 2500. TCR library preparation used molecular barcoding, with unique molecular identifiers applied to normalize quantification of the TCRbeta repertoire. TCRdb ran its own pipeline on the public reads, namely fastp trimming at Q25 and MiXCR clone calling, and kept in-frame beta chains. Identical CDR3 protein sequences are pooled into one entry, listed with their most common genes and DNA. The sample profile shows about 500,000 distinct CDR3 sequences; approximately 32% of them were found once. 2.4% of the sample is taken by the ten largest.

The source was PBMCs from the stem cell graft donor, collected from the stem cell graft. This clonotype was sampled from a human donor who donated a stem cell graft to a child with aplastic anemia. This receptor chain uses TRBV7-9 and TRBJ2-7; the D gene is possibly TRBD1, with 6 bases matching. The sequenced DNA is TGTGCCAGCAGCCCGTCGGGACAAGTCTACGAGCAGTACTTC. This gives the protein CASSPSGQVYEQYF.